The 16 T cell receptor beta chains below were found in one sample sequenced in a study of cytomegalovirus exposure and HLA in healthy donors. In the PCR, 60 Vbeta and 13 Jbeta primers were used. Measured with immunoSEQ multiplex PCR; TCRdb has only the in-frame clones, and not every one. The table includes tens of thousands of clones, about 80% detected once. The specimen was PBMCs. The receptors shown here come from a woman younger than 35 in good health and CMV-seropositive.

The rearrangement joins TRBV30 to TRBJ1-1; perhaps TRBD1 as D (5 bases). CDR1 and CDR2 from the germline V gene are GTSNPN and SVGIG (reference sequence). The germline V and J ends were trimmed by 1 base and 2 bases, with 8 bases remaining between them. This CDR3 contains 13 residues. CDR3 DNA: TGTGCCTGGAGTGGACAGCATAACACTGAAGCTTTCTTT. It encodes CAWSGQHNTEAFF.

J is TRBJ2-5 and V is TRBV5-1; 8 bases map to TRBD1. Near its end, the DNA agrees better with TRBJ2-7, so the J call may be wrong. The CDR3 sequence is 20 residues long. In germline, CDR1 is SGHRS, CDR2 YFSETQ. CDR3 amino acids: CASSARWTGRGMQSSYEQYF. The DNA of the CDR3 is TGCGCCAGCAGCGCACGTTGGACAGGGAGAGGGATGCAGAGCTCCTACGAGCAGTACTTC.

The chain employs TRBV10-3 and TRBJ2-5, with D hard to call. The CDR3 has 14 amino acids. CDR1 is ENHRY, CDR2 SYGVKD, per germline. Trimming cost V 1 base and J 1 base, with 7 bases left between them. CDR3 protein: CAISELSGQETQYF. CDR3 in DNA: TGTGCCATCAGTGAGTTGTCCGGCCAAGAGACCCAGTACTTC.

V gene TRBV25-1 combines with J gene TRBJ1-4; 8 bases map to TRBD1. The CDR3 has 14 residues. Per germline, CDR1 MGHDK and CDR2 SYGVNS. J gave up 5 bases and V 3 bases, and 2 bases lay outside the gene matches. The CDR3 loop reads CASSDGTGNEKLFF. CDR3 DNA sequence: TGTGCCAGCAGTGACGGGACAGGAAATGAAAAACTGTTTTTT.

This chain joins TRBV4-1 and TRBJ2-1, with TRBD2 matching over 9 bases. The germline CDR1 and CDR2 sequences are MGHRA and YSYEKL. V lost 3 bases and J lost 0; bases outside the gene matches: 6. This CDR3 is built from 17 residues. CDR3 in DNA: TGCGCCAGCAGCCACGTACTAGCGGGTATCTCCTACAATGAGCAGTTCTTC. It specifies CASSHVLAGISYNEQFF.

The CDR3 nucleotides read TGTGCCACCGGGACAGGGAATAATCAGCCCCAGCATTTT. Protein: CATGTGNNQPQHF. The chain uses TRBV15 and TRBJ1-5, with 9 bases lining up with TRBD1. Losses at the gene ends were 8 bases for V and 4 bases for J; bases not matched to a gene: 3. Germline V lookup: CDR1 LNHNV, CDR2 YYDKDF (reference sequence). The CDR3 is 13 amino acids.

CDR3 bases: TGTGCCAGCAGCCCGTTTGAGCGGGACTCCTACGAGCAGTACTTC. Protein product: CASSPFERDSYEQYF. The chain couples TRBV7-6 to TRBJ2-7, with TRBD2 matching 7 bases. V trimming: 5 bases; J trimming: 0 bases; junction bases outside the gene matches: 7. The germline gives CDR1 SGHVS, CDR2 FNYEAQ. The CDR3 runs to 15 residues. The entire variable domain, with the rest obtained from reference TRBV7-6 and TRBJ2-7, is as follows: GAGVSQSPRYKVTKRGQDVALRCDPISGHVSLYWYRQALGQGPEFLTYFNYEAQQDKSGLPNDRFSAERPEGSISTLTIQRTEQRDSAMYRCASSPFERDSYEQYFGPGTRLTVT.

This chain uses TRBV2 with TRBJ2-5, with D uncertain. V dropped 1 base and J dropped 10 bases, with 10 bases sitting between them. The CDR3 consists of 12 residues. Germline V lookup: CDR1 SNHLY, CDR2 FYNNEI. In DNA, the CDR3 is TGTGCCAGCAGTGAAGGGCCCCAGGTCCAGTACTTC. It codes for CASSEGPQVQYF.

The chain is built from TRBV27 and TRBJ2-2; D perhaps matches TRBD1 (6 bases). Germline lookup yields CDR1 MNHEY and CDR2 SMNVEV (reference sequence). The germline V and J ends were trimmed by 5 bases and 8 bases, with 12 bases remaining between them. CDR3 length: 13 residues. The CDR3 nucleotides are TGTGCCAGCAGTCTCAGGGGCGTGGGGGAGCTGTTTTTT. Encoded protein: CASSLRGVGELFF.

The CDR3 DNA is TGTGCCAGCAGTTGGGGACAGGGTCTTGGGGAGACCCAGTACTTC. Translation gives CASSWGQGLGETQYF. This chain connects TRBV7-9 to TRBJ2-7; 9 bases are a match to TRBD1. The DNA end favors TRBJ2-5, so the J call may be wrong. The CDR3 contains 15 residues. CDR1 SEHNR and CDR2 FQNEAQ come from the germline V gene (reference sequence).

This clone was recorded once. The chain recombines TRBV10-2 with TRBJ2-7; 11 bases are a match to TRBD2. With V trimmed by 6 bases and J by 5 bases, 3 bases remained unmatched. CDR3 length: 13 residues. The germline CDR1 and CDR2 sequences are WSHSY and SAAADI. CDR3 residues: CASSASGRNEQYF. The CDR3 DNA sequence: TGCGCCAGCAGCGCTAGCGGGAGGAACGAGCAGTACTTC.

The chain couples TRBV9 to TRBJ1-1, with 10 bases fitting TRBD1. Looked up from germline, CDR1 is SGDLS and CDR2 is YYNGEE. This CDR3 region has 15 residues. Losses at the gene ends were 4 bases for V and 5 bases for J; bases not matched to a gene: 8. CDR3 sequence (DNA): TGTGCCAGCAGCCCCCGACAGGGGGCGAGGACTGAAGCTTTCTTT. Translated: CASSPRQGARTEAFF.

The chain couples TRBV5-1 to TRBJ1-5; D uncertain. V was cut by 0 bases and J by 4 bases, with 11 bases left in between. The CDR3 is made up of 15 amino acids. Germline CDR1 SGHRS, CDR2 YFSETQ. CDR3 region: CASSLAGGVNQPQHF. For the CDR3, the DNA is TGCGCCAGCAGCTTGGCAGGCGGGGTGAATCAGCCCCAGCATTTT.

The gene calls are TRBV19 and TRBJ2-1; TRBD2 is a possible D gene (5 bases). V was pared by 7 bases and J by 8 bases, with 9 bases between. Germline lookup yields CDR1 LNHDA and CDR2 SQIVND (reference sequence). The CDR3 loop spans 11 amino acids. The CDR3 DNA follows: TGTGCCAGTAATAGCGCCCATGAGCAGTTCTTC. It encodes CASNSAHEQFF.

V and J are TRBV7-2 and TRBJ1-5, with TRBD1 identical over 11 bases. Germline CDR1 SGHTA, CDR2 FQGNSA. The CDR3 runs 17 residues. V lost 1 base, J lost 4 bases, and 6 bases stayed unmatched. The CDR3 protein is CASSLEAGDRGNQPQHF. Here the CDR3 DNA reads TGTGCCAGCAGCTTAGAGGCGGGGGACAGGGGGAATCAGCCCCAGCATTTT. Full variable domain (outside the CDR3, taken from reference TRBV7-2 and TRBJ1-5): GAGVSQSPSNKVTEKGKDVELRCDPISGHTALYWYRQSLGQGLEFLIYFQGNSAPDKSGLPSDRFSAERTGGSVSTLTIQRTQQEDSAVYLCASSLEAGDRGNQPQHFGDGTRLSIL.

The V and J genes are TRBV7-9 and TRBJ2-5; the match to TRBD2 covers 7 bases. Germline V gives CDR1 SEHNR, CDR2 FQNEAQ (reference sequence). This CDR3 spans 17 amino acids. J lost 0 bases, V lost 5 bases, and 12 bases had no gene match. This CDR3 reads CASSDPRRGTYQETQYF. The CDR3 DNA follows: TGTGCCAGCAGCGATCCCCGGCGGGGGACGTACCAAGAGACCCAGTACTTC.